One sample yielded the 25 T cell receptor beta chains listed below, sequenced in a study of T cell responses to AZD1222 COVID-19 vaccine. Profiled with immunoSEQ multiplex PCR; TCRdb holds only in-frame clones, not every one. The table includes about 160,000 clones, about 90% detected once. Sample: peripheral blood, taken 28 days after the second AZD1222 dose. Receptors were obtained from an adult who received the AZD1222 COVID-19 vaccine.

This sequence joins TRBV2 and TRBJ2-7, with TRBD1 identical over 9 bases. The CDR3 sequence is 14 residues long. The germline V gene encodes CDR1 SNHLY and CDR2 FYNNEI. After removal of 8 bases from V and 3 bases from J, the junction contained 8 bases not matched to a gene. As DNA, the CDR3 is TGTGCCAGCGGACCCCCGGGACAGGGCTACGAGCAGTACTTC. Translation gives CASGPPGQGYEQYF.

This clone was counted a single time. V and J are TRBV5-1 and TRBJ2-1; perhaps TRBD2 as D (6 bases). V lost 0 bases to trimming and J lost 6 bases, with 16 bases between them. The CDR3 spans 16 residues. CDR1 and CDR2 (germline): SGHRS, YFSETQ. CDR3 region: CASSLAPSASVNEQFF. Here the CDR3 DNA reads TGCGCCAGCAGCTTGGCCCCTAGCGCCTCGGTCAATGAGCAGTTCTTC.

The chain is built from TRBV19 and TRBJ1-3; no firm D call. The germline V gene encodes CDR1 LNHDA and CDR2 SQIVND (reference sequence). Trimming cost V 7 bases and J 2 bases, with 18 bases left between them. CDR3 length: 16 amino acids. The CDR3 DNA reads TGTGCCAGTATGCGGAAGGGTAGATCTGCTGGAAACACCATATATTTT. Protein product: CASMRKGRSAGNTIYF.

The chain is built from TRBV9 and TRBJ2-3, with D perhaps matching TRBD2 (5 bases). Looked up from germline, CDR1 is SGDLS and CDR2 is YYNGEE. Trimming removed 0 bases from V and 0 bases from J, with 8 bases in between. The length of the CDR3 is 15 residues. The chain's CDR3 is CASSVGLTSTDTQYF. The CDR3 DNA follows: TGTGCCAGCAGCGTAGGACTAACTAGCACAGATACGCAGTATTTT.

This clone came up once. The CDR3 nucleotides are TGTGCCAGCAGTTCCGACAGGGGTTGGAATTCACCCCTCCACTTT. Its protein is CASSSDRGWNSPLHF. J is TRBJ1-6 and V is TRBV6-6; 8 nucleotides line up with TRBD1. V dropped 4 bases and J dropped 7; count of bases not matched to a gene: 6. This CDR3 comprises 15 residues. CDR1 and CDR2 (germline): MNHNY, SVGAGI (reference sequence).

The rearrangement joins TRBV5-1 to TRBJ1-2, with D possibly matching TRBD1 (6 bases). Germline V CDR1 and CDR2: SGHRS, YFSETQ. V was clipped by 3 bases and J by 4 bases, with 13 bases between them. The CDR3 totals 14 residues. DNA of the CDR3: TGCGCCAGCAGCTCACAACAGGGAGGCTATGGCTACACCTTC. The encoded protein is CASSSQQGGYGYTF.

The chain employs TRBV6-6 and TRBJ2-5; D is perhaps TRBD2 (6 bases). Trimming cost V 8 bases and J 3 bases, with 10 bases left between them. This CDR3 has 12 residues. Per germline, CDR1 MNHNY and CDR2 SVGAGI (reference sequence). The CDR3 DNA reads TGTGCCAGCGCCGCGGGGAAAGAGACCCAGTACTTC. Residues: CASAAGKETQYF.

V and J are TRBV5-4 and TRBJ2-3; 7 bases are a match to TRBD1. V shed 5 bases and J 0 bases; nucleotides not matched to a gene: 6. This CDR3 region has 15 residues. Germline V lookup: CDR1 SGHNT, CDR2 YYREEE (reference sequence). The CDR3, as DNA: TGTGCCAGCAGTCGGGACAGTCTGAGCACAGATACGCAGTATTTT. It translates to CASSRDSLSTDTQYF.

The V gene is TRBV7-2, the J gene TRBJ2-1; D remains unclear. Germline CDR1 is SGHTA and CDR2 is FQGNSA. Trimming pared 2 bases from V and 6 bases from J, leaving 14 bases between. The CDR3 has 15 residues. This chain's CDR3 is CASSLYPRPGNEQFF. CDR3 in DNA: TGTGCCAGCAGCTTATATCCCCGGCCGGGCAATGAGCAGTTCTTC.

The rearrangement links TRBV5-1 to TRBJ2-1; TRBD1 aligns across 9 bases. Germline-derived CDR1 and CDR2 are SGHRS and YFSETQ. With V trimmed by 2 bases and J by 4 bases, 7 bases remained unmatched. This CDR3 has 16 amino acids. Here the CDR3 DNA reads TGCGCCAGCAGCTTTATGAGGGACAGGGTTTACAATGAGCAGTTCTTC. Residues: CASSFMRDRVYNEQFF.

CDR3 sequence: CASRGGESTEAFF. CDR3 DNA sequence: TGTGCCAGCAGAGGGGGGGAGAGCACTGAAGCTTTCTTT. The gene calls are TRBV6-5 and TRBJ1-1, with D tentatively TRBD1 (6 bases). This CDR3 is 13 amino acids long. The germline V gene encodes CDR1 MNHEY and CDR2 SVGAGI. Trimming took 6 bases from V and 4 from J, leaving 12 bases between them.

The chain combines TRBV5-4 with TRBJ2-5; 10 bases are shared with TRBD2. V lost 0 bases and J lost 2; bases outside the gene matches: 1. Germline V gene lookup returns CDR1 SGHNT and CDR2 YYREEE (reference sequence). The length of the CDR3 is 15 residues. CDR3 residues: CASSLGLAGQETQYF. The CDR3 coding sequence is TGTGCCAGCAGCTTGGGACTAGCGGGTCAAGAGACCCAGTACTTC.

The chain uses TRBV7-8 and TRBJ1-4; the match to TRBD1 covers 7 bases. CDR3 size: 14 residues. Germline loops: CDR1 SGHVS, CDR2 FQNEAQ. The trim removed 5 bases at V and 5 bases at J, leaving 5 bases unmatched. In nucleotides, the CDR3 is TGTGCCAGCAGCATGGACAGGCGAAATGAAAAACTGTTTTTT. It encodes CASSMDRRNEKLFF.

This chain links TRBV11-2 with TRBJ1-6, with a weak D call TRBD1 (5 bases). The CDR3 runs 12 residues. V was shortened by 1 base and J by 12 bases, with 7 bases between the two germline ends. CDR1 SGHAT and CDR2 FQNNGV come from the germline V gene. CDR3 amino acids: CASSLAGGPLHF. The CDR3 nucleotides read TGTGCCAGCAGCTTAGCGGGGGGACCCCTCCACTTT.

The chain recombines TRBV19 with TRBJ1-1; 8 bases map to TRBD1. Germline trimming cut 6 bases from V and 1 base from J; bases unmatched to any gene: 10. Looked up from germline, CDR1 is LNHDA and CDR2 is SQIVND (reference sequence). The CDR3 totals 16 residues. CDR3 region: CASRLNAGTGNTEAFF. The CDR3 nucleotides read TGTGCCAGTAGACTCAACGCCGGGACAGGGAACACTGAAGCTTTCTTT.

This clone appeared once. The chain links TRBV6-5 to TRBJ1-6, with D unclear. Germline V gene sequence: CDR1 MNHEY, CDR2 SVGAGI. The CDR3 loop spans 14 amino acids. V was trimmed by 7 bases and J by 7 bases, leaving 14 bases between them. CDR3 DNA sequence: TGTGCCAGCACGTTCAAAAGAGGCAATTCACCCCTCCACTTT. It yields the protein CASTFKRGNSPLHF.

J is TRBJ2-7 and V is TRBV4-3; possibly TRBD1 or TRBD2 for D (7 bases each). The CDR3 covers 15 residues. The germline gives CDR1 LGHNA, CDR2 YSLEER. With 3 bases removed from V and 6 bases from J, the gap between germline ends came to 18 bases. The DNA for the CDR3 is TGCGCCAGCAGCCAGGACAGGACTAGTAGTAGCGAGCAGTACTTC. Translation gives CASSQDRTSSSEQYF.

For the CDR3, the DNA is TGTGCCAGCAGTGAAGGGGGTCGGGAGCAGTACTTC. Translating it yields CASSEGGREQYF. The J gene is TRBJ2-7, the V gene TRBV6-1; D not resolved. Trimming removed 1 base at V and 7 bases at J, with 8 bases between. This CDR3 comprises 12 residues. Germline CDR1 is MNHNS and CDR2 is SASEGT.

The chain links TRBV6-1 to TRBJ2-1, with 9 positions matching TRBD1. Looked up from germline, CDR1 is MNHNS and CDR2 is SASEGT. V shed 3 bases and J 6 bases; nucleotides not matched to a gene: 3. CDR3 length: 14 residues. CDR3 bases: TGTGCCAGCAGTGAGGGACAGGGTGGCAATGAGCAGTTCTTC. It translates to CASSEGQGGNEQFF.

The V and J genes are TRBV3-1 (or the pseudogene TRBV3-2) and TRBJ1-2; D may be TRBD1 (5 bases). Trimming shortened V by 3 bases and J by 5 bases, and 13 bases separated the two germline ends. Germline V gene data show CDR1 as LGHDT and CDR2 as YNNKEL (reference sequence). This CDR3 comprises 14 residues. In DNA, the CDR3 is TGTGCCAGCAGCCAGCATTCAGGGACTTATGGCTACACCTTC. It specifies CASSQHSGTYGYTF.

The chain combines TRBV19 with TRBJ1-3; TRBD1 matches 9 bases. Germline CDR1 and CDR2: LNHDA and SQIVND (reference sequence). The J segment lost 0 bases and the V segment lost 6 bases, leaving 6 bases of the junction unmatched. The CDR3 is 16 amino acids. CDR3 in DNA: TGTGCCAGTAGCCTGGGACAGGGCAGCTCTGGAAACACCATATATTTT. It encodes CASSLGQGSSGNTIYF.

The CDR3 nucleotides read TGTGCCAGCAGTGACTCGGCGGGTTCCACAGATACGCAGTATTTT. Protein sequence: CASSDSAGSTDTQYF. The J gene is TRBJ2-3, the V gene TRBV6-4, with a weak D call TRBD2 (5 bases). The CDR3 is 15 residues long. V was clipped by 0 bases and J by 2 bases, with 9 bases between them. Germline loops: CDR1 MRHNA, CDR2 SNTAGT.

This clone showed up just once. The chain joins TRBV3-1 (or the pseudogene TRBV3-2) to TRBJ1-5; D is perhaps TRBD1 (6 bases). Per germline, CDR1 LGHDT and CDR2 YNNKEL (reference sequence). Between the trimmed V and J ends, which lost 0 bases and 4 bases, there was a span of 7 bases. The CDR3 covers 14 residues. The CDR3: CASSQEQGNQPQHF. DNA of the CDR3: TGTGCCAGCAGCCAAGAACAGGGAAATCAGCCCCAGCATTTT.

This chain links TRBV3-1 (or the pseudogene TRBV3-2) with TRBJ2-5; 10 positions agree with TRBD1. Germline V gene lookup returns CDR1 LGHDT and CDR2 YNNKEL (reference sequence). CDR3 size: 13 residues. The V and J ends lost 5 bases and 7 bases, in that order; junction bases with no gene match: 4. The CDR3 is CASSSGTGATQYF. CDR3 coding DNA: TGTGCCAGCAGCTCCGGGACAGGGGCGACCCAGTACTTC.

This chain links TRBV3-1 (or the pseudogene TRBV3-2) with TRBJ2-7; a weak D match, TRBD1 (6 bases). CDR1 and CDR2 (germline): LGHDT, YNNKEL (reference sequence). The CDR3 loop spans 16 amino acids. Trimming cost V 2 bases and J 2 bases, with 16 bases left between them. The CDR3, as DNA: TGTGCCAGCAGCCAAAGTCCCCCAGGGGAGACCTACGAGCAGTACTTC. Translated: CASSQSPPGETYEQYF.